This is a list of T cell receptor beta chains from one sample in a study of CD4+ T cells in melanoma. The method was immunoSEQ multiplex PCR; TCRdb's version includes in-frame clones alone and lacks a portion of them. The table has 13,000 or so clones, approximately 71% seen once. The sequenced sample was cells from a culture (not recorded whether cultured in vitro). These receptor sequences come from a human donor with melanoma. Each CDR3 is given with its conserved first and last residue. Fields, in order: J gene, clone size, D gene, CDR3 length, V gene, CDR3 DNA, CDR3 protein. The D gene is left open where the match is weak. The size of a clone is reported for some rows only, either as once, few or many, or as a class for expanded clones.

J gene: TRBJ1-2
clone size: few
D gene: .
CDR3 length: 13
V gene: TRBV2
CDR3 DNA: TGTGCCAGCAGGTACGGGACGCAGTATGGCTACACCTTC
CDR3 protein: CASRYGTQYGYTF

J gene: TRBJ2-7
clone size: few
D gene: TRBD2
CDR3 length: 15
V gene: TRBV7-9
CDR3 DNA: TGTGCCAGCAGCCCACGGAGAGCGGGGGGTTACGAGCAGTACTTC
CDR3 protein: CASSPRRAGGYEQYF

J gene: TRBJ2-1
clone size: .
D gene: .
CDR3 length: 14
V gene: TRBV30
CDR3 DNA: TGTGCCTGGAGTGTGGCTAGCAGGCACAATGAGCAGTTCTTC
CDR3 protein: CAWSVASRHNEQFF

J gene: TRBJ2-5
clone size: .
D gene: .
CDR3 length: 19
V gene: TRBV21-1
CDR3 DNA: TGTGCCAGCAGCAAAGGGGCCCCCGGGACAGGGGGCACCTCTGAGACCCAGTACTTC
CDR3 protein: CASSKGAPGTGGTSETQYF

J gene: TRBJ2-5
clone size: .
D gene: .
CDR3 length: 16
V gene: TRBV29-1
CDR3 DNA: TGCAGCGTCGCGGTTCAGGGGGTATTTCGGGGGGAGACCCAGTACTTC
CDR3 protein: CSVAVQGVFRGETQYF

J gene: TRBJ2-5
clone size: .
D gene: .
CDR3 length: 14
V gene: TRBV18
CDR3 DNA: TGTGCCAGCTCCCCCACCGCGCAGCTAGAGACCCAGTACTTC
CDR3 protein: CASSPTAQLETQYF

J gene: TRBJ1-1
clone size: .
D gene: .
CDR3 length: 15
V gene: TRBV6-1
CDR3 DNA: TGTGCCAGCAGTGATCCCTTCGCGATGAACACTGAAGCTTTCTTT
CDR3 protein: CASSDPFAMNTEAFF

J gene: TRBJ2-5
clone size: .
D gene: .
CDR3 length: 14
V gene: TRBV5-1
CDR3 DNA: TGCGCCAGCAGCTTGCTTCCAGCTCAAGAGACCCAGTACTTC
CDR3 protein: CASSLLPAQETQYF

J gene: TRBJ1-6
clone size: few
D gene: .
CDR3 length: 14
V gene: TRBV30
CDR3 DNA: TGTGCCTGGAGTAGTACAGGTGGAAATTCACCCCTCCACTTT
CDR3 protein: CAWSSTGGNSPLHF

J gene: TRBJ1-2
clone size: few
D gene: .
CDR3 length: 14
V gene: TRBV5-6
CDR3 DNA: TGTGCCAGCAGCCTCCGGGGACTTGACTATGGCTACACCTTC
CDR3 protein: CASSLRGLDYGYTF

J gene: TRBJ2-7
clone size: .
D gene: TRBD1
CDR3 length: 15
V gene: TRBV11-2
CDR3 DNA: TGTGCCAGCAGATTAACAGGGGTTTTCTCCTACGAGCAGTACTTC
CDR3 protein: CASRLTGVFSYEQYF

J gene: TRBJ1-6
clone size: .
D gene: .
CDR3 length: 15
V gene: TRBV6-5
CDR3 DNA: TGTGCCAGCAGTCCCCTCCAACGGGCCTATTCACCCCCCCACTTT
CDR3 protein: CASSPLQRAYSPPHF